This T cell receptor (beta chain) was identified during a study of CD8 T cells in ankylosing spondylitis. Concerning this clonotype itself: The antigen is not known.

General study results and limits: The study identified a TCR beta motif of roughly eight highly homologous variants that appeared characteristic of ankylosing spondylitis blood.

CDR3 length: 16 amino acids. The ends lost 6 bases at V and 1 base at J; junction bases unmatched: 9. Per the germline V gene, CDR1 is DFQATT and CDR2 is SNEGSKA (reference sequence). Quantitative 5'-RACE with molecular barcodes generated TCR beta libraries. TCRdb passed the 5' RACE reads through MiXCR, listing each CDR3 protein once. The sample holds under 450,000 distinct CDR3 sequences, roughly 18% seen once. The sample was blood, either unsorted or a sorted T cell fraction (not recorded which). The chain carries TRBV20-1 and TRBJ2-7, with TRBD2 identical over 13 bases. This receptor was taken from a male donor with ankylosing spondylitis. In DNA, the CDR3 is TGCAGTGCCACTAGCGGGGGGGCCGGGGATTCCTACGAGCAGTACTTC. Its protein is CSATSGGAGDSYEQYF.